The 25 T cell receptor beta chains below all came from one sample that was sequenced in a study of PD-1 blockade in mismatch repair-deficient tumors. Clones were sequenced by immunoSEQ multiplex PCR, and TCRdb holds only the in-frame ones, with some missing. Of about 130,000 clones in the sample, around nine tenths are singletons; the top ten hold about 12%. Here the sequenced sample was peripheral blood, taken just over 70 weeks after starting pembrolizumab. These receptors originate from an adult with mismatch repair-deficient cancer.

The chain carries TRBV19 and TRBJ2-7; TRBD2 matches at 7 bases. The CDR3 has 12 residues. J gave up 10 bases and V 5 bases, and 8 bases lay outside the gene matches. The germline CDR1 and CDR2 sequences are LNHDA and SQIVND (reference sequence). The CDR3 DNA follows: TGTGCCAGTAGTCTGGGGGAGGGCGAACAGTACTTC. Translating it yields CASSLGEGEQYF.

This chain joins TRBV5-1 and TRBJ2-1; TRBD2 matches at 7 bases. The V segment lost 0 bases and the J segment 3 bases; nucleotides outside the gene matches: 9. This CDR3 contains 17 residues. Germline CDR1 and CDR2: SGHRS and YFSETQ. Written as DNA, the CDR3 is TGCGCCAGCAGCTTGGCCAAGCTAGCGGACCTCTACAATGAGCAGTTCTTC. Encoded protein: CASSLAKLADLYNEQFF.

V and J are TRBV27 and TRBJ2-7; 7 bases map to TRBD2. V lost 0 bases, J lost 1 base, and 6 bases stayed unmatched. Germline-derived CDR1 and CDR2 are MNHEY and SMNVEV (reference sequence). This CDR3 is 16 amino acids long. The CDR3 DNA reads TGTGCCAGCAGTTTATCGAGGGCTAGCGGTTCCTACGAGCAGTACTTC. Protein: CASSLSRASGSYEQYF.

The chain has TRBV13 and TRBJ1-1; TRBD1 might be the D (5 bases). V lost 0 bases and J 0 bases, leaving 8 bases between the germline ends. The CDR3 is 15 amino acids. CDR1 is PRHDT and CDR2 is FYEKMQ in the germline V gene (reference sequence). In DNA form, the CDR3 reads TGTGCCAGCAGCTTAGGAAAGGGGTTGAACACTGAAGCTTTCTTT. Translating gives CASSLGKGLNTEAFF.

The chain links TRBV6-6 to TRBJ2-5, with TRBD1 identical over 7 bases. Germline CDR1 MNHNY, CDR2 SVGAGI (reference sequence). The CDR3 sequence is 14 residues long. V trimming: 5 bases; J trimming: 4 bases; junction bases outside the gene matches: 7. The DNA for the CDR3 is TGTGCCAGCAGTACCGGGACAGTAGGAGAGACCCAGTACTTC. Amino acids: CASSTGTVGETQYF.

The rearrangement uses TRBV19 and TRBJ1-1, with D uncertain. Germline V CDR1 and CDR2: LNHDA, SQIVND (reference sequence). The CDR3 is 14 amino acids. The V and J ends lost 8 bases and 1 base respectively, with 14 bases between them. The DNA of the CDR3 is TGTGCCAGTCGGAGAAAGTCCGGGAACACTGAAGCTTTCTTT. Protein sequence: CASRRKSGNTEAFF.

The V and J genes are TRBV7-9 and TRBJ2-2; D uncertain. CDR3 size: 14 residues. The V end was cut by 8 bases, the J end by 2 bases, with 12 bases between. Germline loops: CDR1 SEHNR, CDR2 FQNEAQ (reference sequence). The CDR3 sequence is CASDTSENTGELFF. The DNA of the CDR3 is TGTGCCAGCGACACGTCGGAAAACACCGGGGAGCTGTTTTTT.

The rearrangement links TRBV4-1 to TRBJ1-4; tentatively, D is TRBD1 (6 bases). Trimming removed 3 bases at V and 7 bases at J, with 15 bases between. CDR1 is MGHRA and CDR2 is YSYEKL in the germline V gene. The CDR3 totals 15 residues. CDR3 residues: CASSHHRDTGEKLFF. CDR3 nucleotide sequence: TGCGCCAGCAGCCACCACCGGGACACTGGTGAAAAACTGTTTTTT.

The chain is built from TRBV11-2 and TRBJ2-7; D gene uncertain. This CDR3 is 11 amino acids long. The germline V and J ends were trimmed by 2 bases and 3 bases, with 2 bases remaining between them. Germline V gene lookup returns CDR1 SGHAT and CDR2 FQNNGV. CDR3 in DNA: TGTGCCAGCAGCTTAATCTACGAGCAGTACTTC. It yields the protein CASSLIYEQYF.

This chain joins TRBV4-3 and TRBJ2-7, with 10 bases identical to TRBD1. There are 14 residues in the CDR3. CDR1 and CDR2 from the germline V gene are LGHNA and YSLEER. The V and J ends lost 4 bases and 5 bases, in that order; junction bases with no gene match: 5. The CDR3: CASSLDRGAHEQYF. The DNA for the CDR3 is TGCGCCAGCAGCCTGGACAGGGGGGCCCACGAGCAGTACTTC.

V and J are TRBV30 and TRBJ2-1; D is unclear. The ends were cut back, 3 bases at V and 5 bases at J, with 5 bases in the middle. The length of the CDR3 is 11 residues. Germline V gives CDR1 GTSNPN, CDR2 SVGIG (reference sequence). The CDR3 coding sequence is TGTGCCTGGAGCGAAGACAATGAGCAGTTCTTC. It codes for CAWSEDNEQFF.

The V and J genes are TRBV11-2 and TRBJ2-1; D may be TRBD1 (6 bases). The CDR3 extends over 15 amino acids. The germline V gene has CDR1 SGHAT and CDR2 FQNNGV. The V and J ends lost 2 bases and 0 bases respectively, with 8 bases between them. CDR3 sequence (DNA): TGTGCCAGCAGCTTAACGGACAGCTCCTACAATGAGCAGTTCTTC. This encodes CASSLTDSSYNEQFF.

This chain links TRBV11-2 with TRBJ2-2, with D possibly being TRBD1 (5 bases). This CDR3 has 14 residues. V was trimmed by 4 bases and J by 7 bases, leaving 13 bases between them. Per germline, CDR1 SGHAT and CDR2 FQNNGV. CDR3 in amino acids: CASSSRTLVGELFF. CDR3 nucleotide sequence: TGTGCCAGCAGCTCCCGGACATTGGTCGGGGAGCTGTTTTTT.

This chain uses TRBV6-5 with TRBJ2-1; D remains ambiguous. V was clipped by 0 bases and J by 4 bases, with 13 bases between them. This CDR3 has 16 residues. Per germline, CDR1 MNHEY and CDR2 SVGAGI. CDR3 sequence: CASSYSRIGSYNEQFF. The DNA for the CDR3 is TGTGCCAGCAGTTACTCGAGAATAGGGTCGTACAATGAGCAGTTCTTC.

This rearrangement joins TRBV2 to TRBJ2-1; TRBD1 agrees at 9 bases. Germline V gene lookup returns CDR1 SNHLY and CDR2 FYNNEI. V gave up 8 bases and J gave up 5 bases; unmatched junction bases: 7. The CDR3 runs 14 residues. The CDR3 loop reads CASLGTGSHNEQFF. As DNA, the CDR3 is TGTGCCAGCCTTGGGACAGGGTCCCACAATGAGCAGTTCTTC.

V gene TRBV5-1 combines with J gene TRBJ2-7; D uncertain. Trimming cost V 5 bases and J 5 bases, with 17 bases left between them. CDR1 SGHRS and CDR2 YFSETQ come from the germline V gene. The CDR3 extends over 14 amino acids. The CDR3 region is CASRVWGKSDEQYF. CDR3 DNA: TGCGCCAGCAGAGTATGGGGTAAGAGCGACGAGCAGTACTTC.

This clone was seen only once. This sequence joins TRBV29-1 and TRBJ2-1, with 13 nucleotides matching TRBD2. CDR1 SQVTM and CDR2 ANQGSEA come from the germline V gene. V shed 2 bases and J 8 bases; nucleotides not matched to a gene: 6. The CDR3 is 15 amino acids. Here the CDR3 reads CSVETGTSGTYEQFF. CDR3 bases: TGCAGCGTTGAAACCGGGACTAGCGGGACCTATGAGCAGTTCTTC.

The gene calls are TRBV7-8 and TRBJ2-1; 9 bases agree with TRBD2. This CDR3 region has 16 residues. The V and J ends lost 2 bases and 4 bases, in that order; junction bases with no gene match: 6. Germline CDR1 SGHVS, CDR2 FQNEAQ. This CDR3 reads CASSLYRGLAYNEQFF. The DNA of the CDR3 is TGTGCCAGCAGCTTATATCGAGGACTAGCGTACAATGAGCAGTTCTTC.

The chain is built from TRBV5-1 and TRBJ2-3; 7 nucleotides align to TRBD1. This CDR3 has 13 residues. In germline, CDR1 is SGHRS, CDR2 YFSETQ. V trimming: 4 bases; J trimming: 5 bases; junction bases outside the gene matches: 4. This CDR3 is CASSQGVEDTQYF. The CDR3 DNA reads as TGCGCCAGCAGCCAGGGGGTGGAAGATACGCAGTATTTT.

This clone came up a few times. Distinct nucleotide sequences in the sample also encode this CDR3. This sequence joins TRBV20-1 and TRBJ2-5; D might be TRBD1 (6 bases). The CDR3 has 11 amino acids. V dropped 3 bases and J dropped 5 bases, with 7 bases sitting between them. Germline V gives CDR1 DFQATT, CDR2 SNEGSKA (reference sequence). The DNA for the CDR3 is TGCAGTGCTAGGCAGGGGGAGACCCAGTACTTC. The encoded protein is CSARQGETQYF.

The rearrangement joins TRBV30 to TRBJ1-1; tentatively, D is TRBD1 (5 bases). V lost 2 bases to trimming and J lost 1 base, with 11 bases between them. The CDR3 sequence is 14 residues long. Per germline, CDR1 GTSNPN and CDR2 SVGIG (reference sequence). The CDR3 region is CAWSLGGANTEAFF. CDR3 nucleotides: TGTGCCTGGAGTTTAGGAGGGGCGAACACTGAAGCTTTCTTT.

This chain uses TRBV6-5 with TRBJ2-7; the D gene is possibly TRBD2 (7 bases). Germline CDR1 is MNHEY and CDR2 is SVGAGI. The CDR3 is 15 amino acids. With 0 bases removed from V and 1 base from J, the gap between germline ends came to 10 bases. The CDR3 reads CASSYSGGLSYEQYF. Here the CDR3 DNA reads TGTGCCAGCAGTTACTCAGGGGGACTATCCTACGAGCAGTACTTC.

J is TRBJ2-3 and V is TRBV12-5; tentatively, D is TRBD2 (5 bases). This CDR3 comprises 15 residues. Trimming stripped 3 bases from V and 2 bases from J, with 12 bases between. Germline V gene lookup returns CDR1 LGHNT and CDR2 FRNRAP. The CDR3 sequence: CASGLGRASTDTQYF. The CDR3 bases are TGTGCTAGTGGTTTAGGGCGGGCATCCACAGATACGCAGTATTTT.

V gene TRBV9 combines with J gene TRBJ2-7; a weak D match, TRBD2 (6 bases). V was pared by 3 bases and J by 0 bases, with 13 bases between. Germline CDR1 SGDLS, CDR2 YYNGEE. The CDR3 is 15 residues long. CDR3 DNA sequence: TGTGCCAGCAGCGAAGGGACTGCAAGCTCCTACGAGCAGTACTTC. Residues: CASSEGTASSYEQYF.

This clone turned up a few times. For the CDR3, the DNA is TGCGCCAGCAGCCAATCAGGGGGAGTCTACGAGCAGTACTTC. Translation gives CASSQSGGVYEQYF. The chain has TRBV4-1 and TRBJ2-7; TRBD1 matches at 7 bases. Germline CDR1 is MGHRA and CDR2 is YSYEKL. V was pared by 2 bases and J by 3 bases, with 4 bases of the junction left unmatched. The CDR3 spans 14 residues.